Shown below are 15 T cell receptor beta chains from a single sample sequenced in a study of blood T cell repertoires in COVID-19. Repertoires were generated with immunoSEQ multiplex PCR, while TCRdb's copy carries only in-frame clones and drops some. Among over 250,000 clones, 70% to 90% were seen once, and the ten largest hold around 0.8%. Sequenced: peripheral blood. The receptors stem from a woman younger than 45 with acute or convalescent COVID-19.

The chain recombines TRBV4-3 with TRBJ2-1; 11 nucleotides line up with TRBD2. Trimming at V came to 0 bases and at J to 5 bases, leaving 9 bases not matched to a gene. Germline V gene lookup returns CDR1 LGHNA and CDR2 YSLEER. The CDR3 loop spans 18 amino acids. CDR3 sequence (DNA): TGCGCCAGCAGCCAAGATAATGTCCTAGCGGGAGGAAACAATGAGCAGTTCTTC. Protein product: CASSQDNVLAGGNNEQFF.

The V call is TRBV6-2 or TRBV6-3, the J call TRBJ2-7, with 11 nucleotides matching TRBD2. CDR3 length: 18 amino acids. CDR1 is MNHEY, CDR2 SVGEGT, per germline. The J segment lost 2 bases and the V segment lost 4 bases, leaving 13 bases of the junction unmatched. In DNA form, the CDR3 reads TGTGCCAGCAGTTCCAAGACTAGCGGGATCGTAATCCCCTACGAGCAGTACTTC. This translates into CASSSKTSGIVIPYEQYF.

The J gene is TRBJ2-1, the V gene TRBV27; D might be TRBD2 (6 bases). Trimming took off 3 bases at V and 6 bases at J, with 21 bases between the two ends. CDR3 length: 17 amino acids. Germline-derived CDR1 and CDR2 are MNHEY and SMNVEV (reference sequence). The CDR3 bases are TGTGCCAGCAGTTTCCTACCAATCGGGGGTGCGGGCAATGAGCAGTTCTTC. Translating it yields CASSFLPIGGAGNEQFF.

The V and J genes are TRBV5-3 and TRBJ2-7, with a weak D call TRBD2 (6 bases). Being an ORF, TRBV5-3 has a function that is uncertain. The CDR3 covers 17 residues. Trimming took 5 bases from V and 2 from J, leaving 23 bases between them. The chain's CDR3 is CARRRPGLSLGAYEQYF. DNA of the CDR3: TGTGCCAGAAGGCGGCCGGGACTGAGCTTGGGTGCCTACGAGCAGTACTTC.

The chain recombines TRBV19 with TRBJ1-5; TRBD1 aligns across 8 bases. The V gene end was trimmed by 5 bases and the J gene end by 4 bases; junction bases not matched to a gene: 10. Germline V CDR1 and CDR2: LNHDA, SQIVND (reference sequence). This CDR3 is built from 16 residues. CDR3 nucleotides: TGTGCCAGTAGTTTCGGACAGGGCGATCGAAATCAGCCCCAGCATTTT. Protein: CASSFGQGDRNQPQHF. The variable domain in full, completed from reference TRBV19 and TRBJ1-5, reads DGGITQSPKYLFRKEGQNVTLSCEQNLNHDAMYWYRQDPGQGLRLIYYSQIVNDFQKGDIAEGYSVSREKKESFPLTVTSAQKNPTAFYLCASSFGQGDRNQPQHFGDGTRLSIL.

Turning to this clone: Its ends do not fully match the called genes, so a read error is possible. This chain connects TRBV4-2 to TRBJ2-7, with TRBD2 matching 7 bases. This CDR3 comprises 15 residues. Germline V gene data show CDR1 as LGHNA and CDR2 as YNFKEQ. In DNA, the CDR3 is TGTGCCAGCAGTCAAGGGGCGGGGGATCAATACGAGCAGTACTTC. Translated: CASSQGAGDQYEQYF.

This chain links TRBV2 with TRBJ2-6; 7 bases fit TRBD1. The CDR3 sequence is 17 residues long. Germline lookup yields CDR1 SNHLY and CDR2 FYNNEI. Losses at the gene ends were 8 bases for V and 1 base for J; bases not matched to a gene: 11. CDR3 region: CASSKDRAISGANVLTF. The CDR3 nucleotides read TGTGCCAGCTCCAAAGACAGGGCCATTTCTGGGGCCAACGTCCTGACTTTC.

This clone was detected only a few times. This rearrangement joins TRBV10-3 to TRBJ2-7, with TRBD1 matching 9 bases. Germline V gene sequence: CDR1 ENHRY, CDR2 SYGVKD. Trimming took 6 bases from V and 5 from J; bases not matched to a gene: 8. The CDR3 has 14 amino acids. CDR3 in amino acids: CAISRDRAANEQYF. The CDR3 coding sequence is TGTGCCATCAGCCGGGACAGGGCCGCCAACGAGCAGTACTTC.

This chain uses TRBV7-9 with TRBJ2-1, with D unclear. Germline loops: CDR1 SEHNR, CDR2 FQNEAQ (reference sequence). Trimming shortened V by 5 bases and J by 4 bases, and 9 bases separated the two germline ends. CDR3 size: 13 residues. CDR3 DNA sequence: TGTGCCAGCAGCCCCGACTCTTACAATGAGCAGTTCTTC. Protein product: CASSPDSYNEQFF.

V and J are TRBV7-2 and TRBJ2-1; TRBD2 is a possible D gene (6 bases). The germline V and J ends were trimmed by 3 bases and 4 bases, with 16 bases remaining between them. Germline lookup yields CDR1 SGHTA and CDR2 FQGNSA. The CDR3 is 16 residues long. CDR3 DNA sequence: TGTGCCAGCAGCTTCCCGGGAGTCGGGTTTTACAATGAGCAGTTCTTC. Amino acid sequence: CASSFPGVGFYNEQFF.

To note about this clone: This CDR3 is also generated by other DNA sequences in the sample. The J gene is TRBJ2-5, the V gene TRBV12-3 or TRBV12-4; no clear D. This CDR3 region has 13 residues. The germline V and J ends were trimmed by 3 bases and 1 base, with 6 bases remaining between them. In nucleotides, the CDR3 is TGTGCCAGCAGTTTTAGAGTCCAAGAGACCCAGTACTTC. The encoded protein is CASSFRVQETQYF.

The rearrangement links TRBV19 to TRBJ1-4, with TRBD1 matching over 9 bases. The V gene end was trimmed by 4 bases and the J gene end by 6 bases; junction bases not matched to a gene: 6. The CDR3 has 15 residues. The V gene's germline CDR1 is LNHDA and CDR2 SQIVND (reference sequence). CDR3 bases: TGTGCCAGTAGTACCACCGGGACAGGGTATGAAAAACTGTTTTTT. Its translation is CASSTTGTGYEKLFF.

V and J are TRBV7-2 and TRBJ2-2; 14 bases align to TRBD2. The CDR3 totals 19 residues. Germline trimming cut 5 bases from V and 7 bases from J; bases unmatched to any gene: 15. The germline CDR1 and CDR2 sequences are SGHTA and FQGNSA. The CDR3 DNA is TGTGCCAGCAGCCTACAAGTGACTAGCGGGAGGGCCTGGGGCGGGGAGCTGTTTTTT. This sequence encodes CASSLQVTSGRAWGGELFF.

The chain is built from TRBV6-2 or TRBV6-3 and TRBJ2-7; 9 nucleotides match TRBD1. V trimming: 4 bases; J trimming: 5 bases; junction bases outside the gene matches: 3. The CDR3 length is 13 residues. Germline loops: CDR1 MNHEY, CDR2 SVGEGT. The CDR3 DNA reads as TGTGCCAGCAGTTGGGGGACAGGGAACGAGCAGTACTTC. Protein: CASSWGTGNEQYF.

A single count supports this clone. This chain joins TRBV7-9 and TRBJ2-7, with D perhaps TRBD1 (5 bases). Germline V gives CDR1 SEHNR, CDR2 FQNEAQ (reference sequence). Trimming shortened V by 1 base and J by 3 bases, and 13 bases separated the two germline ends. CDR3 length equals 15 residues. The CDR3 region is CASSLGPRQFYEQYF. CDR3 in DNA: TGTGCCAGCAGCTTAGGACCCCGACAGTTCTACGAGCAGTACTTC.